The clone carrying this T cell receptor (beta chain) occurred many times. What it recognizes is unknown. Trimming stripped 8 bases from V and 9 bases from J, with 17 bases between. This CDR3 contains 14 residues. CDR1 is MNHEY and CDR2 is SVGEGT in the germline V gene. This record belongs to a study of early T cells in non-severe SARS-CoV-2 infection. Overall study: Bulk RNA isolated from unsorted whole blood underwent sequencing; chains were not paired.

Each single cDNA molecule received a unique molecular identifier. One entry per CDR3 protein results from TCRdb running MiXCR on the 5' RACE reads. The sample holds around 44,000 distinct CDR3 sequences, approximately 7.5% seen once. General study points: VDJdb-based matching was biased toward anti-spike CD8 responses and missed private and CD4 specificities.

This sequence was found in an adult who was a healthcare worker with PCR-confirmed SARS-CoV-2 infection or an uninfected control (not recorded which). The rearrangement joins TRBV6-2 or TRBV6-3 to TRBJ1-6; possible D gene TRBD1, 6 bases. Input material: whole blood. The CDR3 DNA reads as TGTGCCAGCTCCCCACAGGGCGGAATTTCACCCCTCCACTTT. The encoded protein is CASSPQGGISPLHF.